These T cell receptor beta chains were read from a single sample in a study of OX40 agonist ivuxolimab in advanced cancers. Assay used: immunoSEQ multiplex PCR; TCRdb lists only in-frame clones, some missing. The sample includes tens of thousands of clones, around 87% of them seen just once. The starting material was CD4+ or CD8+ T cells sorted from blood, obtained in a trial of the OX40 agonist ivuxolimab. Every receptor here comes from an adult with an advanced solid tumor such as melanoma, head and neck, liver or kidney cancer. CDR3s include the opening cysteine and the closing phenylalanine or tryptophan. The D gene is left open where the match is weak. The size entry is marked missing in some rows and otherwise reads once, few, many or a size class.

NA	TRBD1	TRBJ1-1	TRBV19	TGTGCCAGTAGTCCACGGACAGGGCTGAACACTGAAGCTTTCTTT	CASSPRTGLNTEAFF
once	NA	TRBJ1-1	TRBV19	TGTGCCAGTAGTATAGATCAGAGGACTGAAGCTTTCTTT	CASSIDQRTEAFF
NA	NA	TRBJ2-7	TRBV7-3	TGTGCCAGCAGCTTAAACCCCCAGGGGGAGCAGTACTTC	CASSLNPQGEQYF
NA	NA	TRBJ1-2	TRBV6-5	TGTGCCAGCAGTTATGGACGGCACTATGGCTACACCTTC	CASSYGRHYGYTF
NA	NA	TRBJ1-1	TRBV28	TGTGCCAGCGGGCAGGGCCCGGTCACTGAAGCTTTCTTT	CASGQGPVTEAFF
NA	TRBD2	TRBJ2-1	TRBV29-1	TGCAGCGTCTCGCCGGGGCGGGGGGCATACAATGAGCAGTTCTTC	CSVSPGRGAYNEQFF
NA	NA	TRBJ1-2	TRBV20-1	TGCAGTGCTAGGGGAATCGATGGCTACACCTTC	CSARGIDGYTF
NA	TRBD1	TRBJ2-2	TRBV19	TGTGCCAGTAGTACGGCAGGGGGAACCGGGGAGCTGTTTTTT	CASSTAGGTGELFF
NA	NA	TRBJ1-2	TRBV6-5	TGTGCCAGCAGTTACTCGCCCCGACGCGGGACCTATGGCTACACCTTC	CASSYSPRRGTYGYTF
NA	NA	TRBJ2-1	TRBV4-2	TGTGCCAGCAGCCGCAGCTCGGATGGAAGGGCCTACAATGAGCAGTTCTTC	CASSRSSDGRAYNEQFF
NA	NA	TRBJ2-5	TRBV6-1	TGTGCCAGCAGTGAAGAACGGGCCGTTTCGAGAACCCAGTACTTC	CASSEERAVSRTQYF
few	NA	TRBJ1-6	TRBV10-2	TGCGCCAGCAGTGCCCTAGGGGTGGGAAATTCACCCCTCCACTTT	CASSALGVGNSPLHF
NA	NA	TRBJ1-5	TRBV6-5	TGTGCCAGCAGCTTCCGGTTCGATAGCAATCAGCCCCAGCATTTT	CASSFRFDSNQPQHF